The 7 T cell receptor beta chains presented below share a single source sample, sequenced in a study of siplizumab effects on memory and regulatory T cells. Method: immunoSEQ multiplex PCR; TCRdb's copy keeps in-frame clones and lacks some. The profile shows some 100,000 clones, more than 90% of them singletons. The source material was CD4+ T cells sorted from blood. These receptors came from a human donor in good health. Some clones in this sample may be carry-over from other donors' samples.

The DNA of the CDR3 is TGCAGCCGCCGCGGACAGGGTGTGGAGTTCTTC. Translation gives CSRRGQGVEFF. The rearrangement links TRBV29-1 to TRBJ2-1, with 8 bases lining up with TRBD1. Germline trimming cut 8 bases from V and 14 bases from J; bases unmatched to any gene: 11. Germline values: CDR1 SQVTM, CDR2 ANQGSEA. The CDR3 covers 11 residues.

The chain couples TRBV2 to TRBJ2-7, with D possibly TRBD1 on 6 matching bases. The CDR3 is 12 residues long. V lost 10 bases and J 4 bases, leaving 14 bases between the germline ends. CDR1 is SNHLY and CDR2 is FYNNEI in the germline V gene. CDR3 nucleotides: TGTGCCACCAAAGCACAGGGTTACGAGCAGTACTTC. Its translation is CATKAQGYEQYF.

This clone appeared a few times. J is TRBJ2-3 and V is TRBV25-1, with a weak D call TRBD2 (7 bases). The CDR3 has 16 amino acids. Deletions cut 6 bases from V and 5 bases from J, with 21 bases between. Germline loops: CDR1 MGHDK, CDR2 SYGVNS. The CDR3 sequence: CASSPGEGRAKDTQYF. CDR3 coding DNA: TGTGCCAGCAGCCCAGGGGAGGGGAGGGCCAAAGATACGCAGTATTTT.

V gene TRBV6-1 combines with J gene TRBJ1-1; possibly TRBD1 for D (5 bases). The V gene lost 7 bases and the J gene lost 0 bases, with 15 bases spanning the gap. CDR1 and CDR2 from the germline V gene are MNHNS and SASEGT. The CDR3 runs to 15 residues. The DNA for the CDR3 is TGTGCCAGCATCCCCCCAGGGAGCATGAACACTGAAGCTTTCTTT. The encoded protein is CASIPPGSMNTEAFF.

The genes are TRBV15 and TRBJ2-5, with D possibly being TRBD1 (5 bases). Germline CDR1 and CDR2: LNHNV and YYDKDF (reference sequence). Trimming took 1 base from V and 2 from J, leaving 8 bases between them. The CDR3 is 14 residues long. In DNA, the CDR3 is TGTGCCACCAGCAGAGGACAGTCACAAGAGACCCAGTACTTC. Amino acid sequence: CATSRGQSQETQYF.

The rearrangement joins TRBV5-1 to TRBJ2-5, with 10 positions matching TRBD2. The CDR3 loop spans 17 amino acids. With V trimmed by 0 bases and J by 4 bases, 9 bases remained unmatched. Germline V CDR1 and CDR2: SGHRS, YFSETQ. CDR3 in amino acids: CASSLALAGWGRETQYF. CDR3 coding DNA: TGCGCCAGCAGCTTGGCACTAGCGGGATGGGGCCGAGAGACCCAGTACTTC.

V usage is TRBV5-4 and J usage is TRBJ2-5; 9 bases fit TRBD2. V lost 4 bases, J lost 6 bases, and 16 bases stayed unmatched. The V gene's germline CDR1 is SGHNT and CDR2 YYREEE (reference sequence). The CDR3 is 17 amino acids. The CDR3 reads CASSAGTPGLAMQTQYF. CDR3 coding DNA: TGTGCCAGCAGCGCAGGTACGCCGGGACTAGCTATGCAGACCCAGTACTTC.